This is a list of T cell receptor beta chains from one sample in a study of shared T cell receptors in the human thymus. Clones were read by immunoSEQ multiplex PCR, and TCRdb kept only the in-frame ones, dropping some. The sample shows 500,000 to 750,000 clones, more than 75% of them seen only once. This sample also belongs to another study, concerning human thymus T cells.

Sequenced sample: thymocytes. The origin of the receptors is a boy under two years old with a congenital heart defect. Both conserved end residues are part of each CDR3. Fields, in order: clone size, V gene, D gene, J gene, CDR3 DNA, CDR3 protein. A D gene is named only where the DNA matches it firmly. The listing skips clone size in some rows; elsewhere it reads once, few, many or a size class.

abundance: few; v_gene: TRBV9; d_gene: TRBD2; j_gene: TRBJ2-7; CDR3nt: TGTGCCAGCAGCGTAGAAGCTAGCGGGAGCGGCGAGCAGTACTTC; CDR3aa: CASSVEASGSGEQYF
abundance: .; v_gene: TRBV29-1; d_gene: TRBD2; j_gene: TRBJ2-3; CDR3nt: TGCAGCGGGGGGCGGGAGCGGGAGGGGGGTAGCACAGATACGCAGTATTTT; CDR3aa: CSGGREREGGSTDTQYF
abundance: .; v_gene: TRBV11-3; d_gene: .; j_gene: TRBJ2-7; CDR3nt: TGTGCCAGCAGCTCCCCTCCAGGACAGCCCTACGAGCAGTACTTC; CDR3aa: CASSSPPGQPYEQYF
abundance: .; v_gene: TRBV15; d_gene: TRBD2; j_gene: TRBJ2-1; CDR3nt: TGTGCCACCAGCAGAGAGACTAGCGGGAGACCCTACAATGAGCAGTTCTTC; CDR3aa: CATSRETSGRPYNEQFF
abundance: .; v_gene: TRBV27; d_gene: .; j_gene: TRBJ2-7; CDR3nt: TGTGCCAGCAGTCCCCCGGGAGCCACCTACGAGCAGTACTTC; CDR3aa: CASSPPGATYEQYF
abundance: .; v_gene: TRBV11-3; d_gene: .; j_gene: TRBJ1-1; CDR3nt: TGTGCCAGCGAGGGCTGGGACACTGAAGCTTTCTTT; CDR3aa: CASEGWDTEAFF
abundance: .; v_gene: TRBV15; d_gene: TRBD2; j_gene: TRBJ2-1; CDR3nt: TGTGCCACCAGCAGAGATCTACTAGCGGGAAAAGTTTCGAATGAGCAGTTCTTC; CDR3aa: CATSRDLLAGKVSNEQFF
abundance: few; v_gene: TRBV7-9; d_gene: .; j_gene: TRBJ2-7; CDR3nt: TGTGCCAGCAGCTTGGAGGGTCGAAAGCAGTACTTC; CDR3aa: CASSLEGRKQYF
abundance: .; v_gene: TRBV4-3; d_gene: TRBD1; j_gene: TRBJ2-3; CDR3nt: TGCGCCAGCAGCCAAGGAGGGGGCCATTTGCCAGATACGCAGTATTTT; CDR3aa: CASSQGGGHLPDTQYF
abundance: .; v_gene: TRBV6-5; d_gene: .; j_gene: TRBJ1-2; CDR3nt: TGTGCCAGCAGTTACCAACCGGGGGAAGGCTATGGCTACACCTTC; CDR3aa: CASSYQPGEGYGYTF
abundance: .; v_gene: TRBV5-1; d_gene: TRBD2; j_gene: TRBJ2-7; CDR3nt: TGCGCCAGCAGCCCGGTTGGAGGGAGGGACCAGAGCAACGAGCAGTACTTC; CDR3aa: CASSPVGGRDQSNEQYF
abundance: .; v_gene: TRBV11-2; d_gene: TRBD2; j_gene: TRBJ2-7; CDR3nt: TGTGCCAGCAGCCTGCTAGCGGGGGGCTACGAGCAGTACTTC; CDR3aa: CASSLLAGGYEQYF
abundance: .; v_gene: TRBV5-1; d_gene: .; j_gene: TRBJ1-2; CDR3nt: TGCGCCAGCAGCTTGGAGGCCTGGGGGCCTCATTCTAACTATGGCTACACCTTC; CDR3aa: CASSLEAWGPHSNYGYTF
abundance: once; v_gene: TRBV28; d_gene: TRBD1; j_gene: TRBJ2-7; CDR3nt: TGTGCCAGCAGTTTATACCGTCTGGACAGGTACTACGAGCAGTACTTC; CDR3aa: CASSLYRLDRYYEQYF
abundance: few; v_gene: TRBV10-3; d_gene: .; j_gene: TRBJ1-1; CDR3nt: TGTGCCATCAGTGAGTTCGACAGAACGAACACTGAAGCTTTCTTT; CDR3aa: CAISEFDRTNTEAFF
abundance: .; v_gene: TRBV7-3; d_gene: TRBD2; j_gene: TRBJ2-3; CDR3nt: TGTGCCAGCAGCTTAACTAGCGGGAGACCCGATGGCACAGATACGCAGTATTTT; CDR3aa: CASSLTSGRPDGTDTQYF
abundance: .; v_gene: TRBV6-1; d_gene: .; j_gene: TRBJ1-3; CDR3nt: TGTGCCAGCAGTGTAACGGCTGGAAACACCATATATTTT; CDR3aa: CASSVTAGNTIYF
abundance: .; v_gene: TRBV21-1; d_gene: .; j_gene: TRBJ1-2; CDR3nt: TGTGCCAGCAGCTCCCGGGACAGGGCACATGGCTACACCTTC; CDR3aa: CASSSRDRAHGYTF